The present entry profiles one T cell receptor beta chain with its context. This clone was detected only a few times. Its cognate antigen has yet to be identified. Base qualities are not at hand, and no much larger clone is one base apart. Measured from the cysteine to the phenylalanine, the CDR3 is 13 residues long. The only DNA kept is the CDR3, 39 bases in frame from the first base. The trim is 0 bases for V and 6 bases for J, with a gap of 12 bases between the germline ends. Reading the germline V gene (reference sequence) gives CDR1 GTSNPN and CDR2 SVGIG. These data are taken from a study of PD-1 blockade in classical Hodgkin lymphoma (dated by TCRdb to 2018 to 2020). About the investigation overall: Nivolumab dosing was 3 mg/kg intravenously every 2 weeks, continuing until either disease progression or unacceptable toxicity. A peripheral blood immune signature of response to PD-1 blockade in classical Hodgkin lymphoma was defined using TCR beta sequencing and CyTOF.

The time point label here, explained by the study, means: cycle 4 day 1 (C4D1), after around six weeks of nivolumab. Every trial patient had relapsed following autologous stem cell transplantation, and prior brentuximab vedotin exposure was what differed among cohorts A, B and C. CD4+ T cells were purified from thawed PBMCs by magnetic negative selection with a Miltenyi CD4+ T cell isolation kit. The trial cohort included 55 to 60 patients with relapsed/refractory classical Hodgkin lymphoma, and each patient had a best overall response of complete response, partial response or progressive disease. Single-agent nivolumab was administered to trial patients in the multi-cohort phase II CheckMate 205 trial. Best overall response was determined by an independent review committee according to the 2007 International Working Group response criteria. Trial PBMCs were obtained immediately prior to nivolumab initiation (C1D1) and on therapy at cycle 2 day 1 and cycle 4 day 1. After peripheral blood was drawn into 8 mL Vacutainer Cell Preparation Tubes, PBMCs were isolated by centrifugation and then cryopreserved. Purified CD4+ and CD8+ fractions were prepared only for cases with an additional available PBMC sample. Magnetically labelled cells were removed on LS columns in a quadroMACS separator, and the flow-through was collected as the purified fraction.

The Qiagen DNeasy kit was used to extract genomic DNA both from unsorted PBMCs and from the negatively selected CD4+ and CD8+ fractions. Using primers that anneal to V and J segments, immunoSEQ multiplex PCR amplified the TCR beta CDR3 regions. A synthetic immune receptor repertoire was used to minimize amplification bias, and any remaining bias was removed computationally after sequencing. As for the authors' bioinformatics: Repertoire diversity was quantified as the Shannon entropy index using custom Python scripts. Unsorted, CD4+ and CD8+ repertoires were analyzed separately, except for combined analyses in which CD4+ and CD8+ sequences were merged in silico. A clone was considered expanded if an increase in frequency of at least 2-fold after treatment relative to C1D1 was found, and a pseudocount of 0.5 was applied to clones undetected at baseline. Singleton clones were defined as clones with 0 or 1 copy at C1D1, and non-singleton clones were defined as clones with 2 or more copies. Clones expanded in unsorted samples were assigned a CD4+, CD8+ or unknown annotation through matching of protein sequences in sorted samples from the same patient. Wilcoxon tests on paired samples were used to test diversity changes from C1D1 to C4D1. Here the immuneACCESS table is served through TCRdb, limited to in-frame sequences with V and J called. Missing clones are a known gap in these copies; in checked studies unresolved V genes cover under half, and the rest lacks a known reason. From that table come the V and J calls and clone size; the DNA was used to work out D and trimming. The sample table holds 20,000 to 25,000 clones, of which around 75% were seen once. The ten largest clones represent more than 3% of the sample.

Overall results and qualifications from the work: Among trial patients, those achieving complete response had baseline diversity similar to that of newly diagnosed patients, while diversity was significantly lower in partial responders and progressors. Patients starting nivolumab less than 1 year after ASCT had lower diversity and were excluded from later analyses to avoid confounding by immune reconstitution. Baseline TCR diversity was reported to be lower in newly diagnosed patients than in healthy donors and to be lower still in relapsed/refractory patients. Only a single clinical trial cohort was studied, and what caused the repertoire differences, possibly disease activity or prior therapy, remained undefined. By C4D1, a significant rise was seen in CD4+ TCR diversity but not in CD8+ TCR diversity (p=0.0027 vs p=0.16), and the rise was most apparent among complete responders (p=0.02).

The V and J genes are TRBV30 and TRBJ2-7; tentative D gene TRBD1, with 5 bases matching. The input for sequencing was CD4+ T cells from blood, taken before the fourth cycle of nivolumab. This receptor was taken from a human donor with classical Hodgkin lymphoma. The sequence in DNA is TGTGCCTGGAGTGTAGACAGTCCCGGCGAGCAGTACTTC. Its protein reads: CAWSVDSPGEQYF.